These 11 T cell receptor beta chains originate from one sample sequenced in a study of T cell changes during pregnancy in multiple sclerosis. The repertoire was sequenced with immunoSEQ multiplex PCR; TCRdb's copy has only in-frame clones and lacks some. The repertoire holds 90,000 to 100,000 clones, with about 94% as singletons. The specimen comprised peripheral blood, sampled in the third trimester of pregnancy. The receptors were gathered from a female donor with multiple sclerosis, enrolled in a pregnancy study.

The chain has TRBV7-8 and TRBJ2-7; D is possibly TRBD2 (6 bases). The CDR3 loop spans 16 amino acids. Germline CDR1 and CDR2: SGHVS and FQNEAQ. Trimming left V 1 base short and J 4 bases short, with 17 bases between. The CDR3 protein is CASSLVFGSFAYEQYF. CDR3 DNA: TGTGCCAGCAGCTTAGTCTTCGGGAGCTTTGCGTACGAGCAGTACTTC.

DNA of the CDR3: TGTGCCAGCAGTTACTCGTCAGGGGGAGACACTGAAGCTTTCTTT. Amino acid sequence: CASSYSSGGDTEAFF. The V call is TRBV6-5, the J call TRBJ1-1; 7 bases map to TRBD1. This CDR3 contains 15 residues. The V segment lost 0 bases and the J segment 3 bases; nucleotides outside the gene matches: 4. The germline V gene has CDR1 MNHEY and CDR2 SVGAGI.

The chain combines TRBV9 with TRBJ2-7, with D hard to call. CDR3 length equals 14 residues. Trimming shortened V by 0 bases and J by 2 bases, and 9 bases separated the two germline ends. Per germline, CDR1 SGDLS and CDR2 YYNGEE. CDR3 coding DNA: TGTGCCAGCAGCGTAGACGGCAGGACCTACGAGCAGTACTTC. Protein sequence: CASSVDGRTYEQYF. Supplemented by reference TRBV9 and TRBJ2-7, the full variable domain reads DSGVTQTPKHLITATGQRVTLRCSPRSGDLSVYWYQQSLDQGLQFLIQYYNGEERAKGNILERFSAQQFPDLHSELNLSSLELGDSALYFCASSVDGRTYEQYFGPGTRLTVT.

The CDR3 here is CASSSPVLAVGELFF. The CDR3 DNA sequence: TGTGCCAGCAGTTCGCCAGTCCTAGCGGTCGGGGAGCTGTTTTTT. V and J are TRBV28 and TRBJ2-2; 7 nucleotides agree with TRBD2. V lost 4 bases to trimming and J lost 7 bases; unmatched junction nucleotides: 9. The CDR3 length is 15 residues. CDR1 is MDHEN and CDR2 is SYDVKM in the germline V gene.

The V and J genes are TRBV19 and TRBJ2-7; D perhaps matches TRBD2 (6 bases). Germline V gives CDR1 LNHDA, CDR2 SQIVND (reference sequence). Trimming took off 4 bases at V and 2 bases at J, with 15 bases between the two ends. This CDR3 contains 15 residues. CDR3 sequence: CASSTGSGPAYEQYF. CDR3 coding DNA: TGTGCCAGTAGTACCGGAAGCGGGCCAGCCTACGAGCAGTACTTC.

This clone was found once. The rearrangement joins TRBV20-1 to TRBJ2-1; 8 bases agree with TRBD2. Germline V gives CDR1 DFQATT, CDR2 SNEGSKA (reference sequence). V was pared by 3 bases and J by 11 bases, with 3 bases of the junction left unmatched. This CDR3 comprises 11 residues. The CDR3 DNA sequence: TGCAGTGCTAGCAATAGCGGGAAGCAGTTCTTC. Protein product: CSASNSGKQFF.

This rearrangement joins TRBV28 to TRBJ2-7, with a possible D match to TRBD2 (6 bases). This CDR3 has 15 residues. Trimming shortened V by 4 bases and J by 6 bases, and 19 bases separated the two germline ends. The germline V gene has CDR1 MDHEN and CDR2 SYDVKM. The CDR3 protein is CASSSGGALVGEQYF. The CDR3 DNA sequence: TGTGCCAGCAGTTCAGGCGGGGCCCTCGTTGGCGAGCAGTACTTC.

This chain links TRBV25-1 with TRBJ2-3; 9 bases map to TRBD1. This CDR3 has 16 amino acids. The trim removed 1 base at V and 4 bases at J, leaving 6 bases unmatched. Germline loops: CDR1 MGHDK, CDR2 SYGVNS. DNA of the CDR3: TGTGCCAGCAGTGAATTGGGACAGGGACTGGCAGATACGCAGTATTTT. It encodes CASSELGQGLADTQYF.

This chain links TRBV28 with TRBJ2-5, with 8 bases matching TRBD1. Germline loops: CDR1 MDHEN, CDR2 SYDVKM. V was clipped by 10 bases and J by 4 bases; unmatched bases: 14. The CDR3 contains 15 residues. The CDR3 here is CATSVWEGQGETQYF. DNA for the CDR3: TGTGCCACCTCAGTTTGGGAAGGACAGGGAGAGACCCAGTACTTC. Filled out from reference TRBV28 and TRBJ2-5, the complete variable domain reads DVKVTQSSRYLVKRTGEKVFLECVQDMDHENMFWYRQDPGLGLRLIYFSYDVKMKEKGDIPEGYSVSREKKERFSLILESASTNQTSMYLCATSVWEGQGETQYFGPGTRLLVL.

A single count supports this clone. The chain carries TRBV13 and TRBJ2-5, with D perhaps matching TRBD1 (6 bases). The CDR3 totals 16 residues. V lost 2 bases, J lost 0 bases, and 13 bases lay in between. CDR1 is PRHDT, CDR2 FYEKMQ, per germline (reference sequence). CDR3 residues: CASSLHGTQYQETQYF. The CDR3, as DNA: TGTGCCAGCAGCTTACATGGGACACAGTACCAAGAGACCCAGTACTTC.

The chain recombines TRBV15 with TRBJ1-2, with 7 bases aligning to TRBD1. Germline V CDR1 and CDR2: LNHNV, YYDKDF (reference sequence). The J segment lost 4 bases and the V segment lost 0 bases, leaving 8 bases of the junction unmatched. The CDR3 is made up of 16 amino acids. The CDR3 sequence is CATSRDLAGGFYGYTF. CDR3 nucleotide sequence: TGTGCCACCAGCAGAGATTTGGCAGGGGGTTTCTATGGCTACACCTTC.